A single sample is the source of the 4 T cell receptor beta chains below, sequenced in a study of blood T cell repertoires in COVID-19. Clones were sequenced by immunoSEQ multiplex PCR, and TCRdb holds only the in-frame ones, with some missing. Altogether tens of thousands of clones are present, 65% to 90% being singletons, with the ten largest covering around 43%. Material: peripheral blood. These TCRs come from an elderly man with acute or convalescent COVID-19.

The rearrangement links TRBV18 to TRBJ1-2; 11 nucleotides agree with TRBD1. V dropped 3 bases and J dropped 4; count of bases not matched to a gene: 13. Germline assignment: CDR1 KGHSH and CDR2 LQKENI. This CDR3 is 18 amino acids long. CDR3 amino acids: CASSPGSGTGGKGYGYTF. CDR3 nucleotides: TGTGCCAGCTCACCGGGCTCCGGGACAGGGGGAAAAGGCTATGGCTACACCTTC.

The chain has TRBV18 and TRBJ2-7; no clear D. Per the germline V gene, CDR1 is KGHSH and CDR2 is LQKENI. The CDR3 consists of 15 residues. Trimming removed 0 bases at V and 2 bases at J, with 11 bases between. CDR3 nucleotide sequence: TGTGCCAGCTCACCACCGAGAGACACGCCCTACGAGCAGTACTTC. Its translation is CASSPPRDTPYEQYF.

The chain links TRBV5-5 to TRBJ2-7; D is possibly TRBD1 (5 bases). The germline V gene encodes CDR1 SGHKS and CDR2 YYEKEE (reference sequence). Trimming stripped 1 base from V and 4 bases from J, with 15 bases between. There are 15 residues in the CDR3. CDR3 nucleotides: TGTGCCAGCAGCTTGTCTAGGGGAAGTTGGTACGAGCAGTACTTC. It codes for CASSLSRGSWYEQYF. The whole variable domain, remainder taken from reference TRBV5-5 and TRBJ2-7, is DAGVTQSPTHLIKTRGQQVTLRCSPISGHKSVSWYQQVLGQGPQFIFQYYEKEERGRGNFPDRFSARQFPNYSSELNVNALLLGDSALYLCASSLSRGSWYEQYFGPGTRLTVT.

This chain joins TRBV9 and TRBJ2-2, with 8 bases that match TRBD1. With 4 bases clipped from V and 1 base from J, the junction kept 3 bases outside the gene matches. This CDR3 contains 15 residues. Germline V gene sequence: CDR1 SGDLS, CDR2 YYNGEE. The CDR3 protein is CASSPGTGNTGELFF. The CDR3 DNA is TGTGCCAGCAGCCCCGGGACAGGGAACACCGGGGAGCTGTTTTTT.